This record looks at one T cell receptor beta chain sequence and its context. The sample belongs to a study of blood T cell repertoires in COVID-19. CDR3 size: 13 residues. Germline loops: CDR1 MDHEN, CDR2 SYDVKM. Trimming took off 6 bases at V and 4 bases at J, with 13 bases between the two ends. Study processing details: Estimation of nucleated cell counts relied on the amplification of reference gene primers. Repertoires were generated with immunoSEQ multiplex PCR, while TCRdb's copy carries only in-frame clones and drops some. D and trimming were read from the DNA, whereas the V and J calls and clone size are those reported in that table. The sample holds more than 300,000 clones, about 92% seen once. This study enrolled people aged about 18 to 90 from about two dozen US geographic areas.

The source of this sequence is a woman between 25 and 40 years old who had recovered from COVID-19. This rearrangement joins TRBV28 to TRBJ2-7; the D gene is possibly TRBD1 (6 bases). The sequencing input was PBMCs or T cells enriched from blood (not recorded which). The CDR3 is CASSLGQTYEQYF. The CDR3, as DNA: TGTGCCAGCAGCTTGGGACAAACATACGAGCAGTACTTC.